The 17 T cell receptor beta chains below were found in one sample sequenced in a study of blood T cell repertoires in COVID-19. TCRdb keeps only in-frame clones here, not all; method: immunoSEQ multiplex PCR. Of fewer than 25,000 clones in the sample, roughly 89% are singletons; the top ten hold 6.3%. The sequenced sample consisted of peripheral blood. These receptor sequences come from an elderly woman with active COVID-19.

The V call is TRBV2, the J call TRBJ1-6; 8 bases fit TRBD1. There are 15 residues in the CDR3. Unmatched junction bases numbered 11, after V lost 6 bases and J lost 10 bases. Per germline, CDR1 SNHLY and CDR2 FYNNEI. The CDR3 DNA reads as TGTGCCAGCAGCGACACGACAGGGGTTGGGTCACCCCTCCACTTT. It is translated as CASSDTTGVGSPLHF.

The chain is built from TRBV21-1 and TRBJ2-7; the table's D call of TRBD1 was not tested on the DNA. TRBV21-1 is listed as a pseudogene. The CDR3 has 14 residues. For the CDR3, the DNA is TGTGCCAGCAGCCCAAAGGACAGATGCTACGAGCAGTACTTC. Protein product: CASSPKDRCYEQYF.

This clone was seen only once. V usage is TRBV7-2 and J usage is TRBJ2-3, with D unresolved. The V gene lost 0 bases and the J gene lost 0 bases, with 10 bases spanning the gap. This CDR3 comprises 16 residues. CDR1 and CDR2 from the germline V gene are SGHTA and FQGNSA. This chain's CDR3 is CASSLALGGSTDTQYF. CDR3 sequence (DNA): TGTGCCAGCAGCTTAGCGCTTGGTGGCAGCACAGATACGCAGTATTTT.

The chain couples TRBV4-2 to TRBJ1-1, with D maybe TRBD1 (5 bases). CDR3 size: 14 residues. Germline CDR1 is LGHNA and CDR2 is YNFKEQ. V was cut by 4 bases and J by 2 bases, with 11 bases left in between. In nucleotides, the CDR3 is TGTGCCAGCAGCCTAACCGGGGGAAACACTGAAGCTTTCTTT. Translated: CASSLTGGNTEAFF.

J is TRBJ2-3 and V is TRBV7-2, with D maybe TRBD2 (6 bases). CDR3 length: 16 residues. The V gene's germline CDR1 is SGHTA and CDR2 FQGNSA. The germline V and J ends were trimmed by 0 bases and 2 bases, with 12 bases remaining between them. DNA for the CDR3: TGTGCCAGCAGCTTAGCGCCCGGCGGGAACACAGATACGCAGTATTTT. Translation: CASSLAPGGNTDTQYF. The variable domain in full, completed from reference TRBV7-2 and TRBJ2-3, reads GAGVSQSPSNKVTEKGKDVELRCDPISGHTALYWYRQSLGQGLEFLIYFQGNSAPDKSGLPSDRFSAERTGGSVSTLTIQRTQQEDSAVYLCASSLAPGGNTDTQYFGPGTRLTVL.

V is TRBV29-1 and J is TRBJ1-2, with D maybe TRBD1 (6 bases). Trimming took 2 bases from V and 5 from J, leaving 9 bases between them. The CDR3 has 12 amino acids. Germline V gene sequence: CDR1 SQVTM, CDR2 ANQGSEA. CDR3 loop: CSVENREYGYTF. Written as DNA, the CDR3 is TGCAGCGTTGAAAACAGGGAGTATGGCTACACCTTC.

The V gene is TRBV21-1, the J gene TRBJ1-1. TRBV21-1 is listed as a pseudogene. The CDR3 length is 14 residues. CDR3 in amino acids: CASSKDRLNTEAFF. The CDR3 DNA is TGTGCCAGCAGCAAAGACCGTCTAAACACTGAAGCTTTCTTT.

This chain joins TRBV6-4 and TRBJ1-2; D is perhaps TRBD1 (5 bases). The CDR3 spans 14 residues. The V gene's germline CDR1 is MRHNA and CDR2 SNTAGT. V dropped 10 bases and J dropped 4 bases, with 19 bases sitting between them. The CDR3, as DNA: TGTGCCACCGCGGGGGGAGAAGAAGGCTATGGCTACACCTTC. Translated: CATAGGEEGYGYTF.

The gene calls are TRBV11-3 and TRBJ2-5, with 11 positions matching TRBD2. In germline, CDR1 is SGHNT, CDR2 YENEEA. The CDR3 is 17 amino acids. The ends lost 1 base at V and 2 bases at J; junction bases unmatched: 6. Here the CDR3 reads CASSLGILAGGQETQYF. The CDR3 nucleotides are TGTGCCAGCAGCTTAGGAATCCTAGCGGGGGGACAAGAGACCCAGTACTTC.

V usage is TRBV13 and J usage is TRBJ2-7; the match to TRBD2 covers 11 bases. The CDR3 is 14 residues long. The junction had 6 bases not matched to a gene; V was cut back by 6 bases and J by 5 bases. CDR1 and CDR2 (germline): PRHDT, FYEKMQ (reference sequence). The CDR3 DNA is TGTGCCAGCAGAGTGGGACTAGCGGCCCACGAGCAGTACTTC. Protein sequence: CASRVGLAAHEQYF.

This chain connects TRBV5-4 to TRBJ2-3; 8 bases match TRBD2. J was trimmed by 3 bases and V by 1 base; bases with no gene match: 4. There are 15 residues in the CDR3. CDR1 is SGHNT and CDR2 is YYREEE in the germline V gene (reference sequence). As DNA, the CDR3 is TGTGCCAGCAGCTTGAGTCTAGCGGGTACAGATACGCAGTATTTT. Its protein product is CASSLSLAGTDTQYF. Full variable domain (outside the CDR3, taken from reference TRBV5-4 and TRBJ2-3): ETGVTQSPTHLIKTRGQQVTLRCSSQSGHNTVSWYQQALGQGPQFIFQYYREEENGRGNFPPRFSGLQFPNYSSELNVNALELDDSALYLCASSLSLAGTDTQYFGPGTRLTVL.

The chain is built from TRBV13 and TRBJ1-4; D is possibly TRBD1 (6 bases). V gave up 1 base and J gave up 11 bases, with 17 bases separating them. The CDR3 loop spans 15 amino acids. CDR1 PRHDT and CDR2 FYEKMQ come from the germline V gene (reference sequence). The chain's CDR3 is CASSLARGGIRKLFF. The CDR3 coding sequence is TGTGCCAGCAGCTTAGCCAGAGGGGGAATTAGGAAACTGTTTTTT.

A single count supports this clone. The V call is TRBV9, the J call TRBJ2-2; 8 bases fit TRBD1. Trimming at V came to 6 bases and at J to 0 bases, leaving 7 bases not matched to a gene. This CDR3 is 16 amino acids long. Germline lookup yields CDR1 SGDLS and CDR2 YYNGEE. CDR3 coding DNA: TGTGCCAGCACACAGGGACAGGCGACGAACACCGGGGAGCTGTTTTTT. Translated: CASTQGQATNTGELFF.

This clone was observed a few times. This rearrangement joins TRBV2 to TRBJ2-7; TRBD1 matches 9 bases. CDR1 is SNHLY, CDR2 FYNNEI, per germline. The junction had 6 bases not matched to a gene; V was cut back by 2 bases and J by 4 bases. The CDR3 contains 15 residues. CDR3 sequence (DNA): TGTGCCAGCAGTGAAACAGGGGGCGAAGGGTACGAGCAGTACTTC. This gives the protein CASSETGGEGYEQYF.

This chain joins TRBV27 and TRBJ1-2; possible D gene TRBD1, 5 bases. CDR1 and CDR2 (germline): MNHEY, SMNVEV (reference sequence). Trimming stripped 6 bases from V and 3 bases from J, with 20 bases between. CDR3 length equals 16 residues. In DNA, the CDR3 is TGTGCCAGCAGGAGTGGTTTGGGGGGAGGTGACTATGGCTACACCTTC. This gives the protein CASRSGLGGGDYGYTF.

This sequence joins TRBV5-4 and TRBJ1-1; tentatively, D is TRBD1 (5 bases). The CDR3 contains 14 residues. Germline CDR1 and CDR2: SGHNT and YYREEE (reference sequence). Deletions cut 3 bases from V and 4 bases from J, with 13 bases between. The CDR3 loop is CASSSGWGGTEAFF. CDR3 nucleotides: TGTGCCAGCAGCTCAGGGTGGGGAGGCACTGAAGCTTTCTTT. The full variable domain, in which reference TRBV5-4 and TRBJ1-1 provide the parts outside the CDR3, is ETGVTQSPTHLIKTRGQQVTLRCSSQSGHNTVSWYQQALGQGPQFIFQYYREEENGRGNFPPRFSGLQFPNYSSELNVNALELDDSALYLCASSSGWGGTEAFFGQGTRLTVV.

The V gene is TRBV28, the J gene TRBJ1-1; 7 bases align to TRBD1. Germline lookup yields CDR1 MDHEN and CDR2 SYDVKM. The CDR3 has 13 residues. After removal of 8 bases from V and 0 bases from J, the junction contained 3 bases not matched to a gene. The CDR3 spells CASRTGMNTEAFF. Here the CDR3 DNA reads TGTGCCAGCCGGACAGGCATGAACACTGAAGCTTTCTTT.